The 26 T cell receptor beta chains below were found in one sample sequenced in a study of cytomegalovirus exposure and HLA in healthy donors. PCR employed 60 Vbeta and 13 Jbeta primers. Assay: immunoSEQ multiplex PCR; the TCRdb copy retains only in-frame clones and omits some. The table lists over 100,000 clones, about 61% of them singletons. What was sequenced was PBMCs. The receptors originated from a woman between 40 and 55 years old in good health and CMV-seronegative.

V usage is TRBV9 and J usage is TRBJ1-1; D call uncertain. The CDR3 is made up of 13 amino acids. V gave up 8 bases and J gave up 4 bases, with 15 bases separating them. The germline V gene has CDR1 SGDLS and CDR2 YYNGEE. Written as DNA, the CDR3 is TGTGCCAGTTCCGCGCACGAGAGCACTGAAGCTTTCTTT. This sequence encodes CASSAHESTEAFF. Based on the CDR3 plus reference TRBV9 and TRBJ1-1, the full variable domain is DSGVTQTPKHLITATGQRVTLRCSPRSGDLSVYWYQQSLDQGLQFLIQYYNGEERAKGNILERFSAQQFPDLHSELNLSSLELGDSALYFCASSAHESTEAFFGQGTRLTVV.

This sequence joins TRBV5-6 and TRBJ1-2; a possible D gene is TRBD1 (5 bases). Germline CDR1 SGHDT, CDR2 YYEEEE. Trimming removed 4 bases at V and 8 bases at J, with 12 bases between. This CDR3 region has 12 residues. CDR3 nucleotides: TGTGCCAGCAGCACAGGCCCTAAGGGCTACACCTTC. Its translation: CASSTGPKGYTF.

This clone was counted a few times. The chain employs TRBV6-5 and TRBJ2-6, with D tentatively TRBD1 (5 bases). The V end was cut by 2 bases, the J end by 11 bases, with 16 bases between. Germline V gene data show CDR1 as MNHEY and CDR2 as SVGAGI. This CDR3 has 15 residues. CDR3 coding DNA: TGTGCCAGCAGTTACCGGACACTCCTCACGGACGTCCTGACTTTC. This codes for CASSYRTLLTDVLTF.

This clone was picked up a small number of times. The chain links TRBV27 to TRBJ2-7, with D possibly matching TRBD1 (6 bases). This CDR3 contains 15 residues. Trimming cost V 4 bases and J 3 bases, with 16 bases left between them. Germline V lookup: CDR1 MNHEY, CDR2 SMNVEV (reference sequence). Written as DNA, the CDR3 is TGTGCCAGCAGTTCCAATGCCCAGGGGCACTACGAGCAGTACTTC. It yields the protein CASSSNAQGHYEQYF.

The gene calls are TRBV10-3 and TRBJ2-7; TRBD1 aligns across 9 bases. The germline CDR1 and CDR2 sequences are ENHRY and SYGVKD. The J segment lost 3 bases and the V segment lost 6 bases, leaving 9 bases of the junction unmatched. There are 15 residues in the CDR3. The DNA of the CDR3 is TGTGCCATCAGCGCCGGGACAGGGTATGGCTACGAGCAGTACTTC. This gives the protein CAISAGTGYGYEQYF.

The gene calls are TRBV7-9 and TRBJ1-1, with 8 bases lining up with TRBD1. In germline, CDR1 is SEHNR, CDR2 FQNEAQ (reference sequence). The V gene end was trimmed by 4 bases and the J gene end by 4 bases; junction bases not matched to a gene: 14. The CDR3 runs 17 residues. The CDR3 loop is CASSSRTRGQGATEAFF. CDR3 coding DNA: TGTGCCAGCAGCTCCAGAACCCGGGGTCAGGGGGCCACTGAAGCTTTCTTT.

This clone was seen a few times. This chain links TRBV5-1 with TRBJ1-4; TRBD1 is a possible D gene (5 bases). With 2 bases removed from V and 3 bases from J, the gap between germline ends came to 8 bases. Per the germline V gene, CDR1 is SGHRS and CDR2 is YFSETQ. The CDR3 consists of 14 residues. The CDR3 region has the DNA TGCGCCAGCAGCTTTTGGGGGGCTAATGAAAAACTGTTTTTT. Residues: CASSFWGANEKLFF.

CDR3 loop: CATTSGDQETQYF. The CDR3 coding sequence is TGTGCCACGACTAGCGGGGACCAAGAGACCCAGTACTTC. The chain combines TRBV7-9 with TRBJ2-5; 11 nucleotides line up with TRBD2. Trimming took 10 bases from V and 0 from J; bases not matched to a gene: 1. Germline lookup yields CDR1 SEHNR and CDR2 FQNEAQ (reference sequence). The CDR3 is 13 residues long.

This clone was recorded once. The rearrangement joins TRBV9 to TRBJ1-2; 8 nucleotides match TRBD1. Trimming cost V 1 base and J 8 bases; bases outside gene matches: 7. The germline CDR1 and CDR2 sequences are SGDLS and YYNGEE. The CDR3 spans 14 residues. CDR3 region: CASSVSETGEGYTF. The DNA for the CDR3 is TGTGCCAGCAGCGTAAGCGAGACAGGGGAGGGCTACACCTTC.

This clone was picked up one time. The rearrangement joins TRBV7-8 to TRBJ1-6, with TRBD1 identical over 8 bases. The J segment lost 7 bases and the V segment lost 4 bases, leaving 6 bases of the junction unmatched. From germline, CDR1 is SGHVS and CDR2 FQNEAQ. The CDR3 loop spans 15 amino acids. CDR3 loop: CASSSTGQANSPLHF. The CDR3 DNA reads as TGTGCCAGCAGCTCCACGGGACAGGCCAATTCACCCCTCCACTTT.

The V gene is TRBV2, the J gene TRBJ1-5, with D perhaps TRBD1 (5 bases). This CDR3 has 14 amino acids. Trimming removed 8 bases at V and 2 bases at J, with 13 bases between. CDR1 is SNHLY, CDR2 FYNNEI, per germline. The CDR3 loop reads CASAIGQRNQPQHF. The CDR3 nucleotides read TGTGCCAGCGCGATCGGACAACGCAATCAGCCCCAGCATTTT.

This clone was observed a handful of times. This chain joins TRBV4-2 and TRBJ1-4; D might be TRBD1 (5 bases). Germline CDR1 reads LGHNA; CDR2 reads YNFKEQ. The V and J ends lost 4 bases and 6 bases respectively, with 15 bases between them. There are 15 residues in the CDR3. The CDR3 is CASSRGGIRHEKLFF. The CDR3 DNA is TGTGCCAGCAGCCGGGGGGGGATTAGGCATGAAAAACTGTTTTTT.

The chain couples TRBV10-3 to TRBJ2-7, with D hard to call. The germline V gene encodes CDR1 ENHRY and CDR2 SYGVKD. This CDR3 comprises 12 residues. V dropped 3 bases and J dropped 2 bases, with 5 bases sitting between them. The CDR3 sequence: CAISDQTYEQYF. The DNA for the CDR3 is TGTGCCATCAGTGACCAGACCTACGAGCAGTACTTC.

The gene calls are TRBV7-9 and TRBJ2-1; 8 positions agree with TRBD2. J gave up 3 bases and V 4 bases, and 8 bases lay outside the gene matches. The CDR3 contains 16 residues. Germline V lookup: CDR1 SEHNR, CDR2 FQNEAQ (reference sequence). The CDR3 DNA reads as TGTGCCAGCAGCTCGATTAGTACTAGCGGCTACAATGAGCAGTTCTTC. It is translated as CASSSISTSGYNEQFF.

This clone was picked up a small number of times. The chain combines TRBV27 with TRBJ1-6; D might be TRBD1 (5 bases). This CDR3 has 15 amino acids. Germline V lookup: CDR1 MNHEY, CDR2 SMNVEV (reference sequence). V shed 7 bases and J shed 3 bases, with 13 bases lying between them. The CDR3: CASTRAGVYNSPLHF. The CDR3 DNA sequence: TGTGCCAGCACCAGGGCGGGGGTCTATAATTCACCCCTCCACTTT.

The gene calls are TRBV6-5 and TRBJ1-1; the D is unclear. The V end was cut by 5 bases, the J end by 3 bases, with 16 bases between. Germline assignment: CDR1 MNHEY and CDR2 SVGAGI. The CDR3 runs to 15 residues. CDR3 sequence: CASSTAGRPYTEAFF. In DNA form, the CDR3 reads TGTGCCAGCAGTACAGCGGGCAGGCCCTACACTGAAGCTTTCTTT.

The gene calls are TRBV19 and TRBJ2-5; a weak D match, TRBD1 (6 bases). Germline V gives CDR1 LNHDA, CDR2 SQIVND (reference sequence). The CDR3 totals 14 residues. Trimming cost V 3 bases and J 4 bases, with 12 bases left between them. The CDR3: CASSIKQGRETQYF. In nucleotides, the CDR3 is TGTGCCAGTAGTATCAAGCAGGGGCGAGAGACCCAGTACTTC. The full variable domain, its missing parts supplied by reference TRBV19 and TRBJ2-5, is DGGITQSPKYLFRKEGQNVTLSCEQNLNHDAMYWYRQDPGQGLRLIYYSQIVNDFQKGDIAEGYSVSREKKESFPLTVTSAQKNPTAFYLCASSIKQGRETQYFGPGTRLLVL.

The chain recombines TRBV9 with TRBJ2-1; TRBD2 aligns across 9 bases. With 4 bases clipped from V and 0 bases from J, the junction kept 2 bases outside the gene matches. Germline CDR1 and CDR2: SGDLS and YYNGEE. The CDR3 runs 15 residues. CDR3 DNA: TGTGCCAGCAGCCTAGCGGGGAGCTCCTACAATGAGCAGTTCTTC. Its translation is CASSLAGSSYNEQFF.

The chain has TRBV15 and TRBJ1-1, with D unclear. Germline V CDR1 and CDR2: LNHNV, YYDKDF (reference sequence). V was shortened by 6 bases and J by 5 bases, with 13 bases between the two germline ends. This CDR3 is 13 amino acids long. The CDR3 nucleotides read TGTGCCACCAGTATGACGGGGTCTACTGAAGCTTTCTTT. Translating gives CATSMTGSTEAFF.

This sequence joins TRBV5-1 and TRBJ2-3, with TRBD2 identical over 9 bases. This CDR3 is built from 16 residues. Trimming cost V 4 bases and J 0 bases; bases outside gene matches: 6. Germline V CDR1 and CDR2: SGHRS, YFSETQ. CDR3 DNA: TGCGCCAGCAGCAGGCTAGCGGGGTCTAGCACAGATACGCAGTATTTT. It encodes CASSRLAGSSTDTQYF. Full variable domain (remainder filled in from reference TRBV5-1 and TRBJ2-3): KAGVTQTPRYLIKTRGQQVTLSCSPISGHRSVSWYQQTPGQGLQFLFEYFSETQRNKGNFPGRFSGRQFSNSRSEMNVSTLELGDSALYLCASSRLAGSSTDTQYFGPGTRLTVL.

This clone was observed a handful of times. This rearrangement joins TRBV7-2 to TRBJ1-4, with D perhaps TRBD1 (5 bases). The germline CDR1 and CDR2 sequences are SGHTA and FQGNSA. V was cut by 5 bases and J by 3 bases, with 10 bases left in between. The CDR3 totals 14 residues. CDR3 loop: CASSQGRANEKLFF. For the CDR3, the DNA is TGTGCCAGCAGCCAGGGCCGGGCTAATGAAAAACTGTTTTTT. Full variable domain (remainder filled in from reference TRBV7-2 and TRBJ1-4): GAGVSQSPSNKVTEKGKDVELRCDPISGHTALYWYRQSLGQGLEFLIYFQGNSAPDKSGLPSDRFSAERTGGSVSTLTIQRTQQEDSAVYLCASSQGRANEKLFFGSGTQLSVL.

The V gene is TRBV5-1, the J gene TRBJ1-4; tentative D call: TRBD1 (5 bases). Trimming took 2 bases from V and 8 from J, leaving 13 bases between them. CDR3 length: 14 amino acids. CDR1 SGHRS and CDR2 YFSETQ come from the germline V gene. Here the CDR3 reads CASSFGGVEEKLFF. In nucleotides, the CDR3 is TGCGCCAGCAGCTTCGGGGGAGTGGAAGAAAAACTGTTTTTT.

V gene TRBV9 combines with J gene TRBJ2-7; 8 nucleotides match TRBD2. With V trimmed by 0 bases and J by 2 bases, 7 bases remained unmatched. CDR3 size: 16 residues. Germline V CDR1 and CDR2: SGDLS, YYNGEE. CDR3 loop: CASSVEAGGSAYEQYF. The CDR3 nucleotides read TGTGCCAGCAGCGTAGAGGCGGGGGGCTCCGCCTACGAGCAGTACTTC. The complete variable domain, with remaining parts taken from reference TRBV9 and TRBJ2-7, reads DSGVTQTPKHLITATGQRVTLRCSPRSGDLSVYWYQQSLDQGLQFLIQYYNGEERAKGNILERFSAQQFPDLHSELNLSSLELGDSALYFCASSVEAGGSAYEQYFGPGTRLTVT.

This rearrangement joins TRBV4-1 to TRBJ1-2; no clear D gene. Trimming pared 0 bases from V and 5 bases from J, leaving 7 bases between. This CDR3 comprises 13 residues. The germline CDR1 and CDR2 sequences are MGHRA and YSYEKL. CDR3 sequence (DNA): TGCGCCAGCAGCCAAGATTCGGGGTATGGCTACACCTTC. Its translation: CASSQDSGYGYTF.

The chain links TRBV6-1 to TRBJ1-3; maybe TRBD1 (6 bases). The germline V gene encodes CDR1 MNHNS and CDR2 SASEGT. The CDR3 extends over 16 amino acids. V lost 1 base, J lost 8 bases, and 18 bases lay in between. The CDR3 DNA follows: TGTGCCAGCAGTGAAGACCCTACAGGGTTTGGTGACACCATATATTTT. Amino acids: CASSEDPTGFGDTIYF.

CDR3 DNA sequence: TGCGCCAGCAGCCCAGACTTGCCAGGAAACACCATATATTTT. As protein: CASSPDLPGNTIYF. This rearrangement joins TRBV5-1 to TRBJ1-3; D gene ambiguous. Trimming cost V 4 bases and J 4 bases, with 12 bases left between them. Germline CDR1 is SGHRS and CDR2 is YFSETQ. The CDR3 has 14 amino acids.